The following is a T cell receptor beta chain sequence with its context. The sample belongs to a study of shared clonotypes between healthy human individuals. The germline V gene encodes CDR1 SNHLY and CDR2 FYNNEI. Trimming stripped 3 bases from V and 5 bases from J, with 12 bases between. The CDR3 has 14 residues. Per the original methods: Filtering differed for immunoSEQ, which gave only junction sequences without quality scores. The protocol was immunoSEQ multiplex PCR, while the TCRdb copy is restricted to in-frame clones and leaves out a portion. V and J calls and clone size are as listed in that table; D and trimming were resolved from the DNA. The sample holds about 2 million clones, roughly 94% seen once. Cells designated naive CD8 were CD45RO-negative and were positively selected for CCR7, with terminally differentiated effector memory CD45RA+ cells excluded.

Sequenced sample: naive CD8+ T cells sorted from blood. The origin of this receptor is a man between 18 and 35 years old in good health. The chain combines TRBV2 with TRBJ2-3; unclear D gene. Here the CDR3 DNA reads TGTGCCAGCAGTGATTTGCGTCCTTTAGATACGCAGTATTTT. Translated: CASSDLRPLDTQYF.